Listed below are T cell receptor beta chains from one sample, sequenced in a study of blood T cell repertoires in COVID-19. Only in-frame clones appear in the TCRdb table, and some are missing; sequencing was by immunoSEQ multiplex PCR. The sample holds approximately 220,000 clones, approximately 80% seen once. Sequencing input: PBMCs or T cells enriched from blood (not recorded which). All receptors derive from a middle-aged woman with acute COVID-19. Each CDR3 is given with its conserved first and last residue. The D gene is left open where the match is weak. Clone size is not always given. Where it is, it says once, few, many or a class for expanded clones.

D gene	J gene	V gene	clone size	CDR3 DNA	CDR3 protein
NA	TRBJ2-3	TRBV5-4	NA	TGTGCCAGCAGCTCTCTTCGCGGGGCCACAGATACGCAGTATTTT	CASSSLRGATDTQYF
NA	TRBJ1-5	TRBV19	NA	TGTGCCAGTAGTACGGGACACGGGGCTAATCAGCCCCAGCATTTT	CASSTGHGANQPQHF
TRBD2	TRBJ2-1	TRBV5-6	NA	TGTGCCAGCAGCTTGGCGGGACTAGCGGGGACCTACAATGAGCAGTTCTTC	CASSLAGLAGTYNEQFF
TRBD2	TRBJ2-3	TRBV3-1/TRBV3-2	NA	TGTGCCAGCAGCCCGAGGAGCGGGAGTTGGGATACGCAGTATTTT	CASSPRSGSWDTQYF
NA	TRBJ2-1	TRBV5-1	NA	TGCGCCAGCAGCGCGGACATTTACAATGAGCAGTTCTTC	CASSADIYNEQFF
NA	TRBJ1-1	TRBV6-5	once	TGTGCCAGCAGGTCAAACAGGGATGAAGCTTTCTTT	CASRSNRDEAFF
NA	TRBJ2-2	TRBV5-8	NA	TGTGCCAGCAGCCTAGAGGGTCAAAACACCGGGGAGCTGTTTTTT	CASSLEGQNTGELFF
NA	TRBJ2-3	TRBV6-4	NA	TGTGCCAGCAGTGACAGCCCGACAGATACGCAGTATTTT	CASSDSPTDTQYF
TRBD2	TRBJ2-3	TRBV2	NA	TGTGCCAGCACTCGGGCTAGCGGGGTGATGGGCACAGATACGCAGTATTTT	CASTRASGVMGTDTQYF
TRBD1	TRBJ2-7	TRBV29-1	NA	TGCAGCGCCTCCCCGGGACAGGAACCCTCCGAGCAGTACTTC	CSASPGQEPSEQYF
NA	TRBJ1-3	TRBV5-1	NA	TGCGCCAGCAGCACCCGGGCAGGGCGATCTGGAAACACCATATATTTT	CASSTRAGRSGNTIYF
TRBD1	TRBJ1-1	TRBV7-9	NA	TGTGCCAGCAGCTTAGGACAGGGCGAACAAACTGAAGCTTTCTTT	CASSLGQGEQTEAFF
NA	TRBJ2-7	TRBV28	many	TGTGCCAGCGCACACGCTTCGCAGCAGTACTTC	CASAHASQQYF
NA	TRBJ1-2	TRBV6-5	NA	TGTGCCACCTACCAGTCGGGGGGGAGAGGCTACACCTTC	CATYQSGGRGYTF
NA	TRBJ1-1	TRBV11-2	NA	TGTGCCAGCAGCCAACCTTGGACGGGAATGAACACTGAAGCTTTCTTT	CASSQPWTGMNTEAFF
NA	TRBJ1-2	TRBV5-4	NA	TGTGCCAGCAGCCGGGACACCTCCGACTATGGCTACACCTTC	CASSRDTSDYGYTF
NA	TRBJ1-4	TRBV11-2	NA	TGTGCCAGCAGCTTAAGAGAGGGAGAAAAACTGTTTTTT	CASSLREGEKLFF
NA	TRBJ1-2	TRBV6-1	NA	TGTGCCAGCAGTCTGGGCGGGGGAAACTATGGCTACACCTTC	CASSLGGGNYGYTF
TRBD1	TRBJ1-2	TRBV5-1	NA	TGCGCCAGCAGCCCACAGGGGACAGGGACATATGGCTACACCTTC	CASSPQGTGTYGYTF
NA	TRBJ1-4	TRBV19	NA	TGTGCCAGTAGCGCTATCGGGACACCCGCAACTAATGAAAAACTGTTTTTT	CASSAIGTPATNEKLFF
TRBD2	TRBJ2-5	TRBV11-2	NA	TGTGCCAGCAGCTTAGGACTAGCGAAAGAGACCCAGTACTTC	CASSLGLAKETQYF
TRBD2	TRBJ2-3	TRBV5-1	NA	TGCGCCAGCAGCCAAGGGACTAGCGGGAGAGATACGCAGTATTTT	CASSQGTSGRDTQYF
TRBD2	TRBJ2-1	TRBV7-3	once	TGTGCCAGCAGCTTACAAGCGGGAATGGGGAATGAGCAGTTCTTC	CASSLQAGMGNEQFF
TRBD2	TRBJ2-5	TRBV27	once	TGTGCCAGCAGTTTATTCGGGCTAGCGGGGGGGCAAGAGACCCAGTACTTC	CASSLFGLAGGQETQYF
NA	TRBJ1-5	TRBV28	NA	TGTGCCAGCACGGGGGTACGGAATCAGCCCCAGCATTTT	CASTGVRNQPQHF
NA	TRBJ2-5	TRBV2	NA	TGTGCCAGCAGTTACCAGGGTGGAGAGACCCAGTACTTC	CASSYQGGETQYF
TRBD1	TRBJ2-2	TRBV9	few	TGTGCCAGCAGCGTCTCCACAGGGGCCGGGGAGCTGTTTTTT	CASSVSTGAGELFF
TRBD1	TRBJ1-4	TRBV27	NA	TGTGCCAGCGGTAGGGACAGGGGGCGAGAAAAACTGTTTTTT	CASGRDRGREKLFF
NA	TRBJ2-2	TRBV2	NA	TGTGCCAGCAGTCGTCCCCCGGAGCTGTTTTTT	CASSRPPELFF
NA	TRBJ2-7	TRBV28	few	TGTGCCAGCAGGTCCGGGGGACAGCTCTACGAGCAGTACTTC	CASRSGGQLYEQYF
NA	TRBJ2-1	TRBV28	NA	TGTGCCAGCAGTTTAAGCAGGGGTCAGCTCAATGAGCAGTTCTTC	CASSLSRGQLNEQFF
NA	TRBJ2-5	TRBV11-1	NA	TGTGCCAGCAGCTTCTCCCAAGAGACCCAGTACTTC	CASSFSQETQYF
NA	TRBJ2-7	TRBV5-4	NA	TGTGCCAGCAGCTTGGGCCAGATTGGCTACGAGCAGTACTTC	CASSLGQIGYEQYF
TRBD1	TRBJ1-2	TRBV7-3	NA	TGTGCCAGCAGCTCGGACAGGGCCTATGGCTACACCTTC	CASSSDRAYGYTF
NA	TRBJ1-5	TRBV19	NA	TGTGCCAGTAGTGGGCCAGGGTCCCCCAATCAGCCCCAGCATTTT	CASSGPGSPNQPQHF